This T cell receptor (beta chain) was captured by sequencing in a study of cytomegalovirus exposure and HLA in healthy donors. Study details: About 77 million unique TCRs from HLA-typed donors made up an early data release.

General observations from the study: Researchers had no immune exposure information except CMV serostatus available.

60 Vbeta and 13 Jbeta primers were used in PCR. The protocol was immunoSEQ multiplex PCR, while the TCRdb copy is restricted to in-frame clones and leaves out a portion. The data show about 180,000 clones, 77% seen once. This clone has a handful of counts. Its cognate antigen is unknown. CDR3 length: 16 amino acids. V gave up 2 bases and J gave up 0 bases; unmatched junction bases: 5. Germline CDR1 is PRHDT and CDR2 is FYEKMQ (reference sequence). The sequencing input was PBMCs. This chain connects TRBV13 to TRBJ2-7, with 9 nucleotides matching TRBD1. The sequence was collected from an older woman in good health and CMV-seropositive. CDR3 nucleotides: TGTGCCAGCAGCTTATCCGGACAGGGGAGCTCCTACGAGCAGTACTTC. Translation gives CASSLSGQGSSYEQYF.